This TCR beta chain was obtained from a study of Tregs in tolerant kidney transplant recipients. Germline trimming cut 5 bases from V and 4 bases from J; bases unmatched to any gene: 7. Germline V gene data show CDR1 as MNHEY and CDR2 as SMNVEV (reference sequence). This CDR3 is 15 amino acids long. Produced via immunoSEQ multiplex PCR; TCRdb's table is partial and in-frame only. The sample shows around 52,000 clones, 80% to 90% of them seen only once. CD4+CD25+CD127- Tregs, CD4+CD25- non-Tregs, CD4 and CD8 cells were sorted. The J gene is TRBJ2-5, the V gene TRBV27; 10 bases align to TRBD2. Sequencing input: CD4+ T cells from blood. This TCR was sampled from a human donor in good health. CDR3: CASSPASGSGETQYF. The CDR3 bases are TGTGCCAGCAGTCCGGCTAGCGGGAGCGGAGAGACCCAGTACTTC.